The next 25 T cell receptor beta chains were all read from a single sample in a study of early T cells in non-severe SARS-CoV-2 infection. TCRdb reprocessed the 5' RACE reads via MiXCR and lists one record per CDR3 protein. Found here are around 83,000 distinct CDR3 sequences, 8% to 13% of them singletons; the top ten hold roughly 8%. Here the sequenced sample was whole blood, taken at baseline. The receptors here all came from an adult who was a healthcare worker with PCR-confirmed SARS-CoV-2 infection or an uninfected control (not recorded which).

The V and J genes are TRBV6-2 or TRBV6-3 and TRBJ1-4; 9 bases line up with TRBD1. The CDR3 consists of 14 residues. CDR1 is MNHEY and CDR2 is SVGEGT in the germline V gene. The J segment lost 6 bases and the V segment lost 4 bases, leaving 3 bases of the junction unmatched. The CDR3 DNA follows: TGTGCCAGCAGTTCCGGACAGGGGCATGAAAAACTGTTTTTT. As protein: CASSSGQGHEKLFF.

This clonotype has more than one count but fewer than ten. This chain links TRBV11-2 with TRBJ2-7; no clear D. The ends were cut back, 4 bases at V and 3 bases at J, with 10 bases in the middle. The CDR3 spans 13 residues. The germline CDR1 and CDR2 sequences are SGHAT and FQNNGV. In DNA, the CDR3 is TGTGCCAGCAGCTCACAAAGGGACTACGAGCAGTACTTC. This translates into CASSSQRDYEQYF. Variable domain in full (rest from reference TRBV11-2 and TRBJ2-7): EAGVAQSPRYKIIEKRQSVAFWCNPISGHATLYWYQQILGQGPKLLIQFQNNGVVDDSQLPKDRFSAERLKGVDSTLKIQPAKLEDSAVYLCASSSQRDYEQYFGPGTRLTVT.

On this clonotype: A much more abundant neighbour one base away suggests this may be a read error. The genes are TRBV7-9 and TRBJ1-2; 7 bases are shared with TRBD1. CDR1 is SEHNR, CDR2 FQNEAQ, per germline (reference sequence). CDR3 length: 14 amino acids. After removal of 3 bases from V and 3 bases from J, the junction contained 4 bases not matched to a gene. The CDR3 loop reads CASSLDRCDYGYTF. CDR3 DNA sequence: TGTGCCAGCAGCTTGGACAGGTGTGACTATGGCTACACCTTC.

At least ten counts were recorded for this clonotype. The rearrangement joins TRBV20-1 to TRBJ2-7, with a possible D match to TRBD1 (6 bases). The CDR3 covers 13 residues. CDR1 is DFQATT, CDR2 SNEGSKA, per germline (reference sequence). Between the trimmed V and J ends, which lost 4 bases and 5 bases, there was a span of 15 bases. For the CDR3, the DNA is TGCAGTGCTACCACTGACAGGAATGACGAGCAGTACTTC. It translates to CSATTDRNDEQYF.

CDR3 sequence: CASSLQGQGAGELFF. CDR3 in DNA: TGTGCCAGCAGTTTACAGGGACAGGGGGCCGGGGAGCTGTTTTTT. The gene calls are TRBV27 and TRBJ2-2, with TRBD1 matching 11 bases. The CDR3 runs to 15 residues. Unmatched junction bases numbered 2, after V lost 2 bases and J lost 6 bases. Germline V gene lookup returns CDR1 MNHEY and CDR2 SMNVEV (reference sequence).

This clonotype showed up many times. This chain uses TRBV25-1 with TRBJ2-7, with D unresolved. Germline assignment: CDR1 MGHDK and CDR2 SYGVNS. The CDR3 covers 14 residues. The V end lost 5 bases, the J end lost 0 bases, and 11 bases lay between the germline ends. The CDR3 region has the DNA TGTGCCAGCAGTAACTCCGGGTTCTCCTACGAGCAGTACTTC. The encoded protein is CASSNSGFSYEQYF.

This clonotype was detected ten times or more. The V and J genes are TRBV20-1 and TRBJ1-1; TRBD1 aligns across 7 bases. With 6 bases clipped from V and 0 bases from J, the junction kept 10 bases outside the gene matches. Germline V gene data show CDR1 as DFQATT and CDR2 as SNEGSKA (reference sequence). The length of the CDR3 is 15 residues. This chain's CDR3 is CSAPLPGTVNTEAFF. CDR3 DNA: TGCAGTGCACCCCTTCCCGGGACAGTGAACACTGAAGCTTTCTTT.

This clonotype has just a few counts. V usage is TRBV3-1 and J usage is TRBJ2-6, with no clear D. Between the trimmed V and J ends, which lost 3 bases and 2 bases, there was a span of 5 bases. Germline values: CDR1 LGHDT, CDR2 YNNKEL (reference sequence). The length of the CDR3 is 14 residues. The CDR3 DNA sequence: TGTGCCAGCAGCCACTCTCCTGGGGCCAACGTCCTGACTTTC. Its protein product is CASSHSPGANVLTF.

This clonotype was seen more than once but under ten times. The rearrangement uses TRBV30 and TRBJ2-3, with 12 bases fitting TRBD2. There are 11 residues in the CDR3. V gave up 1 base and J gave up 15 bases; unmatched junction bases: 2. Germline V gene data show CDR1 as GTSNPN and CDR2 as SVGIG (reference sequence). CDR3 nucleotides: TGTGCCTGGAGTGGGACTAGCGGGAAATATTTT. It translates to CAWSGTSGKYF.

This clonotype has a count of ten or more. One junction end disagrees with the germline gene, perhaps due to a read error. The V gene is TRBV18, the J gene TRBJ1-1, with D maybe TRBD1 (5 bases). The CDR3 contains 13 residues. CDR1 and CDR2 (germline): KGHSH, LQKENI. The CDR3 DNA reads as TGTGCCAGCTCACAAGGGGCTGGCAGGTCCCTTAACTTT. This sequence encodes CASSQGAGRSLNF.

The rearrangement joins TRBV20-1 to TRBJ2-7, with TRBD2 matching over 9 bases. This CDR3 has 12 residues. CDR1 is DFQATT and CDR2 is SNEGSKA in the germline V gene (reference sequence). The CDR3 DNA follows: TGCAGCTGGCCGGGGACTAGCCACGAGCAGTACTTC. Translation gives CSWPGTSHEQYF.

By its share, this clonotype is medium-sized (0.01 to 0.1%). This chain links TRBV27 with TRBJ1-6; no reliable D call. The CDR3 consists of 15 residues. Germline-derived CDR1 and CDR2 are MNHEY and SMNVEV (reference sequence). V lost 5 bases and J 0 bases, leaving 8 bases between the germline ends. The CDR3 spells CASSPWSSYNSPLHF. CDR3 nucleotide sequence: TGTGCCAGCAGTCCTTGGAGCTCCTATAATTCACCCCTCCACTTT.

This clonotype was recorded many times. CDR3: CASSSPPHRIEIQYF. CDR3 coding DNA: TGTGCCAGCAGCTCCCCCCCCCACAGGATAGAGATTCAGTACTTC. This chain joins TRBV11-2 and TRBJ2-4; D is perhaps TRBD1 (5 bases). The CDR3 extends over 15 amino acids. V was trimmed by 4 bases and J by 10 bases, leaving 20 bases between them. Germline assignment: CDR1 SGHAT and CDR2 FQNNGV.

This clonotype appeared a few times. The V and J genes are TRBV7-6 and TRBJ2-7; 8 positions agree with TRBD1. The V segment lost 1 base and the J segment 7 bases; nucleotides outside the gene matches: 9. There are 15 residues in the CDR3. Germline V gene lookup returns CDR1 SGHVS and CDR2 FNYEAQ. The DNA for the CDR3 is TGTGCCAGCAGCTTAGGTACGGCAGGGGGCGCAGAGCAGTACTTC. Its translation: CASSLGTAGGAEQYF.

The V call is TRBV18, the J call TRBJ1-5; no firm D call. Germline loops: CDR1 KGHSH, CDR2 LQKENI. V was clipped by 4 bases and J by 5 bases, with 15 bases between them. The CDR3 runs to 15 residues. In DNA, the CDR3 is TGTGCCAGCTCACTCACCATTGGGAGCGATCAGCCCCAGCATTTT. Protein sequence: CASSLTIGSDQPQHF.

CDR3 amino acids: CASSLVGSEYEQYF. Here the CDR3 DNA reads TGTGCCAGCAGCTTAGTCGGTAGCGAGTACGAGCAGTACTTC. The chain employs TRBV7-2 and TRBJ2-7; a possible D gene is TRBD2 (5 bases). The V and J ends lost 1 base and 4 bases respectively, with 11 bases between them. CDR1 SGHTA and CDR2 FQGNSA come from the germline V gene. The CDR3 has 14 residues.

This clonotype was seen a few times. Here the CDR3 DNA reads TGCGCCAGCAGCTGGGACAGGGGTATCTATGGCTACACCTTC. It is translated as CASSWDRGIYGYTF. This sequence joins TRBV5-1 and TRBJ1-2; 10 positions match TRBD1. After removal of 3 bases from V and 4 bases from J, the junction contained 3 bases not matched to a gene. The germline V gene has CDR1 SGHRS and CDR2 YFSETQ. The CDR3 is made up of 14 amino acids.

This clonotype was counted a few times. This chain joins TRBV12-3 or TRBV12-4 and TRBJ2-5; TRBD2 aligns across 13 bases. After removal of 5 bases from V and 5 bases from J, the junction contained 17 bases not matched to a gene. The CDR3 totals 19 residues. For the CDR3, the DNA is TGTGCCAGCAGTCCGGCCGGGACTAGCGGGGTCCTGGGGAGGGAGACCCAGTACTTC. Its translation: CASSPAGTSGVLGRETQYF.

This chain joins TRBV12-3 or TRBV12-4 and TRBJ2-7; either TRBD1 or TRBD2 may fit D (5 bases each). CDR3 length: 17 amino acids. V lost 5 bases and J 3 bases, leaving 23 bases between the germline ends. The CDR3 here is CASSGDPLVTTHYEQYF. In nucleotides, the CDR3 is TGTGCCAGCAGTGGGGACCCACTAGTTACCACCCACTACGAGCAGTACTTC.

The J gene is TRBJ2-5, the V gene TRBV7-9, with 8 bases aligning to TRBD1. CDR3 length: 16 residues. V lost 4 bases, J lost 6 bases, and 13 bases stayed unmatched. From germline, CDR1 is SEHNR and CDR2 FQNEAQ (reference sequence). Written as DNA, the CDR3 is TGTGCCAGCAGCTCGCTTGGACAGGGTTCTAAGAAGACCCAGTACTTC. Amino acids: CASSSLGQGSKKTQYF.

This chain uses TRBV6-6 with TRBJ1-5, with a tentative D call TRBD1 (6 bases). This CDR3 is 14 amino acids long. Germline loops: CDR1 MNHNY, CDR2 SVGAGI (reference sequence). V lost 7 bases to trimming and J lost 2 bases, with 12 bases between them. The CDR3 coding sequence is TGTGCCAGCAACGCAGGGGATGGCAATCAGCCCCAGCATTTT. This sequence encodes CASNAGDGNQPQHF.

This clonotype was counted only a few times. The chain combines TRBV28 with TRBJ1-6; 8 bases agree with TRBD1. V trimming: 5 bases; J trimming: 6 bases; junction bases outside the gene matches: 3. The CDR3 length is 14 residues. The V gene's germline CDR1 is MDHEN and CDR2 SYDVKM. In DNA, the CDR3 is TGTGCCAGCAGTGTCGGACAGGGTAATTCACCCCTCCACTTT. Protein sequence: CASSVGQGNSPLHF.

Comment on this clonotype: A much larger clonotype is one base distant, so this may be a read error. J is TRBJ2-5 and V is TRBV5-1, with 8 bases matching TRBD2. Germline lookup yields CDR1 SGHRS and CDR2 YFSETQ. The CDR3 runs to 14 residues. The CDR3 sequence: CASSGGRRGETKYF. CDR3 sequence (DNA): TGCGCCAGCAGCGGCGGGAGGCGGGGAGAGACCAAGTACTTC.

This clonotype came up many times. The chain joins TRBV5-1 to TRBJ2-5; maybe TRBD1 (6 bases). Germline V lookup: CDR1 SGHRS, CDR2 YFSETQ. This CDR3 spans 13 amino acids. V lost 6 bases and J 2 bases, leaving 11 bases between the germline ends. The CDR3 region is CASTPQGQETQYF. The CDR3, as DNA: TGCGCCAGCACCCCCCAGGGGCAAGAGACCCAGTACTTC.

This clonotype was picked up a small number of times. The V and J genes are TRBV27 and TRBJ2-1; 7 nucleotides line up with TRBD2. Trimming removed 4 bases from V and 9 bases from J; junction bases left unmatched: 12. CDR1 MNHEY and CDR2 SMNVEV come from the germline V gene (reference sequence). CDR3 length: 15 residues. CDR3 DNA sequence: TGTGCCAGCAGTTCAGCCGGACTAGTAAGGAGTGAGCAGTTCTTC. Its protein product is CASSSAGLVRSEQFF.